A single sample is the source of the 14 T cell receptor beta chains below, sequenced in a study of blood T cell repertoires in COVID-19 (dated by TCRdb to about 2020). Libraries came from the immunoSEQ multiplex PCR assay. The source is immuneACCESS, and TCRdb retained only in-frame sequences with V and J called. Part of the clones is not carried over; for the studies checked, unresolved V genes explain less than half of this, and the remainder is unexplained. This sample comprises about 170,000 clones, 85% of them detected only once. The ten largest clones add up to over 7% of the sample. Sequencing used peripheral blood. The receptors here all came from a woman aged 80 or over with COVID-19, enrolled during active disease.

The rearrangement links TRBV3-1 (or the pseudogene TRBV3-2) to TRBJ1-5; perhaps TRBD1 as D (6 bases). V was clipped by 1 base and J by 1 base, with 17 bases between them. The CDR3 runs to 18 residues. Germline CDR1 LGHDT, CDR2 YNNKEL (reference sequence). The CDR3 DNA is TGTGCCAGCAGCCAAGGGCGCGGAGGTACAGGGAGCAATCAGCCCCAGCATTTT. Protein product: CASSQGRGGTGSNQPQHF.

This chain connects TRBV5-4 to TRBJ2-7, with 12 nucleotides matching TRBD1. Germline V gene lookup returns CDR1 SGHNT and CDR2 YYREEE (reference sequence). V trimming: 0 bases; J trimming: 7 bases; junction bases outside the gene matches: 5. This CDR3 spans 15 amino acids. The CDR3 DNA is TGTGCCAGCAGCTTGGAGGGACAGGGGGCGGGGGAGCAGTACTTC. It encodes CASSLEGQGAGEQYF.

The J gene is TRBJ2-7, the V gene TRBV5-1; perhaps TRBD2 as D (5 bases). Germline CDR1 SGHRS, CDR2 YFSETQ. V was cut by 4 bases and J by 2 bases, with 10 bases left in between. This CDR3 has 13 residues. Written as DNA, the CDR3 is TGCGCCAGCAGCGGAACTAGTCCCTACGAGCAGTACTTC. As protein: CASSGTSPYEQYF. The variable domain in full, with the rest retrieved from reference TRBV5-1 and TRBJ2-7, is KAGVTQTPRYLIKTRGQQVTLSCSPISGHRSVSWYQQTPGQGLQFLFEYFSETQRNKGNFPGRFSGRQFSNSRSEMNVSTLELGDSALYLCASSGTSPYEQYFGPGTRLTVT.

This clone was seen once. The CDR3 loop reads CASSDPRGMVNSPLHF. The CDR3 DNA reads as TGTGCCAGCAGTGACCCCAGGGGGATGGTAAATTCACCCCTCCACTTT. The chain links TRBV6-1 to TRBJ1-6; 7 bases are shared with TRBD1. The CDR3 sequence is 16 residues long. Germline V gene data show CDR1 as MNHNS and CDR2 as SASEGT. With V trimmed by 3 bases and J by 7 bases, 9 bases remained unmatched.

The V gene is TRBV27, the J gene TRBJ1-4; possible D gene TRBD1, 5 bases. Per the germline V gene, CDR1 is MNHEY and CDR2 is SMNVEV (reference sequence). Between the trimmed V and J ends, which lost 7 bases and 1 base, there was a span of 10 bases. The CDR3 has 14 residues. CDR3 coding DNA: TGTGCCAGCAAACCGGGGGGAACTAATGAAAAACTGTTTTTT. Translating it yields CASKPGGTNEKLFF.

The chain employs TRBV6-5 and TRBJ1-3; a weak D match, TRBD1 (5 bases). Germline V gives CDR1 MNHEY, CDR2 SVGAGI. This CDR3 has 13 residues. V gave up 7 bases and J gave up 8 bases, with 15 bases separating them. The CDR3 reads CASIPGGGYTIYF. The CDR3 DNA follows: TGTGCCAGCATCCCAGGCGGGGGGTACACCATATATTTT.

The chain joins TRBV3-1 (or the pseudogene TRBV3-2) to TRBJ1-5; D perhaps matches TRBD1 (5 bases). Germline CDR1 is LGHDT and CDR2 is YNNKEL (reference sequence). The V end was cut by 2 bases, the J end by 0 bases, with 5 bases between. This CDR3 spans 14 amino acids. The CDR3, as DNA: TGTGCCAGCAGCCAAAGGGGTAGCAATCAGCCCCAGCATTTT. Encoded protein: CASSQRGSNQPQHF.

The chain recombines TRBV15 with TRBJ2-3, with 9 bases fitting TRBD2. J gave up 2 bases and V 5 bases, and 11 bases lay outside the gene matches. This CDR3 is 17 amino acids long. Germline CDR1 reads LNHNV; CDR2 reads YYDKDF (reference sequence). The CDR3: CATSRAPQRGDTDTQYF. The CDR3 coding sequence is TGTGCCACCAGCCGAGCTCCTCAGCGGGGGGACACAGATACGCAGTATTTT.

The CDR3 bases are TGTGCCAGCAGTGAAAACAGGGCCTACGAGCAGTACTTC. It codes for CASSENRAYEQYF. This chain joins TRBV6-1 and TRBJ2-7; D might be TRBD1 (6 bases). V was cut by 2 bases and J by 2 bases, with 7 bases left in between. CDR1 MNHNS and CDR2 SASEGT come from the germline V gene. The CDR3 covers 13 residues.

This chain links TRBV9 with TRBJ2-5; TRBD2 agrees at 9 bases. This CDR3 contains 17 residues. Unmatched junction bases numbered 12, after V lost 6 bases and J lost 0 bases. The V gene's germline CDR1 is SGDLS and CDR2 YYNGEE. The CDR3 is CASTKSGGRGYQETQYF. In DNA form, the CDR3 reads TGTGCCAGCACAAAGAGTGGCGGGAGGGGTTACCAAGAGACCCAGTACTTC. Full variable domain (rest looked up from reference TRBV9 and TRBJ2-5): DSGVTQTPKHLITATGQRVTLRCSPRSGDLSVYWYQQSLDQGLQFLIQYYNGEERAKGNILERFSAQQFPDLHSELNLSSLELGDSALYFCASTKSGGRGYQETQYFGPGTRLLVL.

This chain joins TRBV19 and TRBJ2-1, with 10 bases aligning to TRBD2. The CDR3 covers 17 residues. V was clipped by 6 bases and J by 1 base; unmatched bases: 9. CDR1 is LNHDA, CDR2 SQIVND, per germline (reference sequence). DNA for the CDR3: TGTGCCAGTAGAAGTAGGGGACTAGCGAGTTCCTACAATGAGCAGTTCTTC. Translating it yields CASRSRGLASSYNEQFF.

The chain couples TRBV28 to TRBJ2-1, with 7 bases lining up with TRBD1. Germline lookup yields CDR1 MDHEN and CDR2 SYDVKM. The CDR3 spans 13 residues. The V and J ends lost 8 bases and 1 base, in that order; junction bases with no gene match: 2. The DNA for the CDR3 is TGTGCCAGCTCCAGGGGGTCCTACAATGAGCAGTTCTTC. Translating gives CASSRGSYNEQFF.

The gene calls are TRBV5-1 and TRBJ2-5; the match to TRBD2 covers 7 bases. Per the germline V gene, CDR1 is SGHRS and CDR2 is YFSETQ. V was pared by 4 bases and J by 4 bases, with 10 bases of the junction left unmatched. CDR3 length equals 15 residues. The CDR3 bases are TGCGCCAGCAGCCTGGGGAGCGGGGCCCTAGAGACCCAGTACTTC. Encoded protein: CASSLGSGALETQYF. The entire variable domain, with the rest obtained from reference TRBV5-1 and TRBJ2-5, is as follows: KAGVTQTPRYLIKTRGQQVTLSCSPISGHRSVSWYQQTPGQGLQFLFEYFSETQRNKGNFPGRFSGRQFSNSRSEMNVSTLELGDSALYLCASSLGSGALETQYFGPGTRLLVL.

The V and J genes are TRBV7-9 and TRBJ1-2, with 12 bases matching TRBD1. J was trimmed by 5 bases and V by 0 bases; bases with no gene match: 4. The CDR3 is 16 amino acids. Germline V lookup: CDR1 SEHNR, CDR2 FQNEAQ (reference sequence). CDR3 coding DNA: TGTGCCAGCAGCTTAGCGGGGACAGGGGGCGGTTATGGCTACACCTTC. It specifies CASSLAGTGGGYGYTF.